This T cell receptor beta chain was found in a study of shared clonotypes between healthy human individuals. This table comes from immunoSEQ multiplex PCR, and its TCRdb copy is limited to in-frame clones, with some not included. The data contain about 480,000 clones, roughly 79% of them singletons. The CDR3 is made up of 14 amino acids. V shed 4 bases and J 4 bases; nucleotides not matched to a gene: 4. Looked up from germline, CDR1 is SGHRS and CDR2 is YFSETQ. The chain recombines TRBV5-1 with TRBJ2-2; 7 positions match TRBD1. The sequencing input was PBMCs. The TCR sequence derives from a woman aged 40 to 49 in good health. Some clones in this sample may be carry-over from other donors' samples. The CDR3 nucleotides read TGCGCCAGCAGCAAGGGGGCTGGCACCGGGGAGCTGTTTTTT. Translation gives CASSKGAGTGELFF.